Presented here are 15 T cell receptor beta chains from one specimen sequenced in a study of control samples from healthy donors and cancer patients. Some clones are missing from TCRdb's copy, which holds only in-frame ones; the method was immunoSEQ multiplex PCR. The sample has approximately 100,000 clones, approximately 87% seen once. The sample was blood. Receptors were obtained from a woman between 40 and 50 years old in good health.

This clone showed up just once. This chain joins TRBV3-1 (or the pseudogene TRBV3-2) and TRBJ1-2; 12 bases agree with TRBD1. This CDR3 spans 15 amino acids. V lost 4 bases to trimming and J lost 8 bases; unmatched junction nucleotides: 8. CDR1 and CDR2 from the germline V gene are LGHDT and YNNKEL (reference sequence). The CDR3 DNA reads TGTGCCAGCAGCCGCTCCGGGACAGGGGGCAACGGCTACACCTTC. Translated: CASSRSGTGGNGYTF.

The chain carries TRBV3-1 (or the pseudogene TRBV3-2) and TRBJ1-4; no clear D gene. Germline V gives CDR1 LGHDT, CDR2 YNNKEL (reference sequence). This CDR3 comprises 14 residues. V was shortened by 1 base and J by 5 bases, with 8 bases between the two germline ends. The CDR3, as DNA: TGTGCCAGCAGCCAAGCGGCCGACAATGAAAAACTGTTTTTT. Protein: CASSQAADNEKLFF.

CDR3 DNA: TGTGCCAGCAGCCCGACGCGACAGCTGGACATTCAGTACTTC. Its translation: CASSPTRQLDIQYF. The chain links TRBV7-2 to TRBJ2-4; perhaps TRBD1 as D (5 bases). The CDR3 contains 14 residues. Per germline, CDR1 SGHTA and CDR2 FQGNSA. Trimming cost V 5 bases and J 8 bases, with 16 bases left between them.

V and J are TRBV5-1 and TRBJ1-1; D is ambiguous. The CDR3 is made up of 14 amino acids. The V gene's germline CDR1 is SGHRS and CDR2 YFSETQ. Trimming took 1 base from V and 10 from J, leaving 17 bases between them. The CDR3 sequence: CASSLYRRSVGAFF. The CDR3 DNA follows: TGCGCCAGCAGCTTGTATCGGCGGAGCGTCGGAGCTTTCTTT.

This rearrangement joins TRBV29-1 to TRBJ2-1; D not resolved. The germline V gene has CDR1 SQVTM and CDR2 ANQGSEA. The CDR3 loop spans 11 amino acids. V shed 2 bases and J shed 10 bases, with 9 bases lying between them. The DNA for the CDR3 is TGCAGCGTTGAACTCCGCCGCGAGCAGTTCTTC. Translated, it gives CSVELRREQFF.

The rearrangement links TRBV2 to TRBJ1-1; D possibly corresponds to TRBD1 (5 bases). Trimming removed 6 bases from V and 0 bases from J, with 11 bases in between. The CDR3 is 14 residues long. The germline V gene encodes CDR1 SNHLY and CDR2 FYNNEI. DNA of the CDR3: TGTGCCAGCAGAAAGGACATATTGAACACTGAAGCTTTCTTT. Residues: CASRKDILNTEAFF. Drawing the rest from reference TRBV2 and TRBJ1-1, the complete variable domain is EPEVTQTPSHQVTQMGQEVILRCVPISNHLYFYWYRQILGQKVEFLVSFYNNEISEKSEIFDDQFSVERPDGSNFTLKIRSTKLEDSAMYFCASRKDILNTEAFFGQGTRLTVV.

The chain recombines TRBV12-3 or TRBV12-4 with TRBJ1-1; D is ambiguous. CDR3 length equals 12 residues. Trimming removed 2 bases from V and 5 bases from J, with 6 bases in between. DNA for the CDR3: TGTGCCAGCAGTTTAATGGTGACTGAAGCTTTCTTT. Residues: CASSLMVTEAFF.

The rearrangement joins TRBV18 to TRBJ1-5, with 9 bases lining up with TRBD1. The CDR3 is 17 amino acids. With V trimmed by 5 bases and J by 2 bases, 10 bases remained unmatched. CDR1 and CDR2 from the germline V gene are KGHSH and LQKENI. The CDR3 protein is CASSTGGQGTGNQPQHF. The CDR3, as DNA: TGTGCCAGCTCAACCGGTGGACAGGGGACTGGCAATCAGCCCCAGCATTTT. Based on the CDR3 plus reference TRBV18 and TRBJ1-5, the full variable domain is NAGVMQNPRHLVRRRGQEARLRCSPMKGHSHVYWYRQLPEEGLKFMVYLQKENIIDESGMPKERFSAEFPKEGPSILRIQQVVRGDSAAYFCASSTGGQGTGNQPQHFGDGTRLSIL.

The chain carries TRBV5-8 and TRBJ1-4, with 7 bases that match TRBD1. Per germline, CDR1 SGHTS and CDR2 YDEGEE. J lost 2 bases, V lost 0 bases, and 7 bases had no gene match. The CDR3 runs to 17 residues. The CDR3 sequence: CASSLARGGTTNEKLFF. CDR3 nucleotide sequence: TGTGCCAGCAGCTTGGCCCGAGGGGGCACTACTAATGAAAAACTGTTTTTT. Variable domain in full (rest from reference TRBV5-8 and TRBJ1-4): EAGVTQSPTHLIKTRGQQATLRCSPISGHTSVYWYQQALGLGLQFLLWYDEGEERNRGNFPPRFSGRQFPNYSSELNVNALELEDSALYLCASSLARGGTTNEKLFFGSGTQLSVL.

This chain joins TRBV5-6 and TRBJ2-3; 10 bases fit TRBD1. Germline-derived CDR1 and CDR2 are SGHDT and YYEEEE. Trimming removed 3 bases from V and 0 bases from J; junction bases left unmatched: 7. The CDR3 is 17 residues long. For the CDR3, the DNA is TGTGCCAGCAGCTGGACAGGGGGAGGCCTTAGCACAGATACGCAGTATTTT. Translated: CASSWTGGGLSTDTQYF. Combining the CDR3 with reference TRBV5-6 and TRBJ2-3 gives the whole variable domain DAGVTQSPTHLIKTRGQQVTLRCSPKSGHDTVSWYQQALGQGPQFIFQYYEEEERQRGNFPDRFSGHQFPNYSSELNVNALLLGDSALYLCASSWTGGGLSTDTQYFGPGTRLTVL.

This chain uses TRBV9 with TRBJ2-2; D is perhaps TRBD1 (6 bases). CDR1 SGDLS and CDR2 YYNGEE come from the germline V gene. The CDR3 spans 13 residues. Trimming removed 3 bases from V and 4 bases from J, with 7 bases in between. CDR3 bases: TGTGCCAGCAGCGAACAGGGCACCGGGGAGCTGTTTTTT. Residues: CASSEQGTGELFF. Looking up the rest from reference TRBV9 and TRBJ2-2 gives the full variable domain: DSGVTQTPKHLITATGQRVTLRCSPRSGDLSVYWYQQSLDQGLQFLIQYYNGEERAKGNILERFSAQQFPDLHSELNLSSLELGDSALYFCASSEQGTGELFFGEGSRLTVL.

The rearrangement uses TRBV21-1 and TRBJ1-1; the D call of TRBD1 is as the table states it, not checked on the DNA. TRBV21-1 is a pseudogene locus. This CDR3 contains 17 residues. CDR3 protein: CASRDWPTGGEQGLAFF. CDR3 DNA: TGTGCCAGCAGGGACTGGCCGACAGGGGGTGAGCAAGGATTGGCTTTCTTT.

As DNA, the CDR3 is TGCGCCAGCAGCCAAGGACAGGGCGGAAACACCATATATTTT. Its protein product is CASSQGQGGNTIYF. The chain employs TRBV4-3 and TRBJ1-3, with 7 nucleotides matching TRBD1. The germline gives CDR1 LGHNA, CDR2 YSLEER. This CDR3 is built from 14 residues. J gave up 4 bases and V 1 base, and 1 base lay outside the gene matches.

This clone was counted once. The V gene is TRBV13, the J gene TRBJ2-7; D gene unclear. Germline assignment: CDR1 PRHDT and CDR2 FYEKMQ (reference sequence). This CDR3 spans 14 amino acids. Trimming stripped 0 bases from V and 5 bases from J, with 11 bases between. The CDR3: CASSLGWGRDEQYF. In DNA, the CDR3 is TGTGCCAGCAGCTTAGGCTGGGGAAGAGACGAGCAGTACTTC.

This clone showed up just a few times. CDR3 loop: CASSASPALAKNIQYF. The CDR3 bases are TGTGCCAGCAGTGCCTCACCCGCGCTAGCCAAAAACATTCAGTACTTC. The chain couples TRBV2 to TRBJ2-4; D not certain. Germline V gene data show CDR1 as SNHLY and CDR2 as FYNNEI. V gave up 4 bases and J gave up 0 bases, with 13 bases separating them. The CDR3 has 16 amino acids.